This T cell receptor (beta chain) was sequenced for a study of response to subunit inactivated influenza vaccine. Comment on this clonotype: Its antigen is still unknown.

Using its own MiXCR run on the RT-PCR reads, TCRdb lists one record per CDR3 protein. The sample shows roughly 760,000 distinct CDR3 sequences, roughly 20% of them seen only once. Per the germline V gene, CDR1 is SGHVS and CDR2 is FQNEAQ. Trimming removed 5 bases at V and 0 bases at J, with 15 bases between. The CDR3 contains 16 residues. Study results and caveats: Researchers suggested that each seasonal influenza vaccination recruits few new T cells.

The sequence was collected from a man aged 45-65 years who received an inactivated influenza vaccine. This chain joins TRBV7-8 and TRBJ2-3; D gene uncertain. The sequences come from PBMCs from blood, collected 5 days after vaccination. In DNA, the CDR3 is TGTGCCAGCAGCCAATACGGCCAGGCAAGCACAGATACGCAGTATTTT. Protein sequence: CASSQYGQASTDTQYF. Full variable domain (remainder filled in from reference TRBV7-8 and TRBJ2-3): GAGVSQSPRYKVAKRGQDVALRCDPISGHVSLFWYQQALGQGPEFLTYFQNEAQLDKSGLPSDRFFAERPEGSVSTLKIQRTQQEDSAVYLCASSQYGQASTDTQYFGPGTRLTVL.